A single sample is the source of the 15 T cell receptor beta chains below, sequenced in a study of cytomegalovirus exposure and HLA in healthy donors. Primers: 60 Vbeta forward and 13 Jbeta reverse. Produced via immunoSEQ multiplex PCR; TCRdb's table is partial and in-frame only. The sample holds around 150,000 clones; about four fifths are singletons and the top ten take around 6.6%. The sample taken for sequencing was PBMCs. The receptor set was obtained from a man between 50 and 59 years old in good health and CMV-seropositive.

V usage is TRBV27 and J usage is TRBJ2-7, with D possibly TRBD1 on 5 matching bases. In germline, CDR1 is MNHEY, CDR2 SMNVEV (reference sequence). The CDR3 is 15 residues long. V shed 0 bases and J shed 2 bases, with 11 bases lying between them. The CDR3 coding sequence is TGTGCCAGCAGTTTATCAGGGGATCCCCCCTACGAGCAGTACTTC. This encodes CASSLSGDPPYEQYF.

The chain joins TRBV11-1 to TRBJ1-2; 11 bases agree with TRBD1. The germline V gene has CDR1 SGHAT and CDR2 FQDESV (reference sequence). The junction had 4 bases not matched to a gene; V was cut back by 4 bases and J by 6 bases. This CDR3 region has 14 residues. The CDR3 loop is CASSSDRGLDGYTF. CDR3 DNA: TGTGCCAGCAGCTCGGACAGGGGGCTAGATGGCTACACCTTC.

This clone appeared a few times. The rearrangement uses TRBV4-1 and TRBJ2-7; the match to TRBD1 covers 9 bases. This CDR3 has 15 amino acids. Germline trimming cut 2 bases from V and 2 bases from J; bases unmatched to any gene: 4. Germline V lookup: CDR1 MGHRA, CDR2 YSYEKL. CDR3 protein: CASSQLGDRAYEQYF. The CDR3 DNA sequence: TGCGCCAGCAGCCAATTGGGGGACAGGGCCTACGAGCAGTACTTC.

CDR3 sequence (DNA): TGTGCCAGCAGTGACGTCCGGGACAGGGGGACAGATACGCAGTATTTT. Protein: CASSDVRDRGTDTQYF. The V gene is TRBV25-1, the J gene TRBJ2-3; 11 bases match TRBD1. The CDR3 consists of 16 residues. Germline values: CDR1 MGHDK, CDR2 SYGVNS. V lost 3 bases and J lost 3; bases outside the gene matches: 5.

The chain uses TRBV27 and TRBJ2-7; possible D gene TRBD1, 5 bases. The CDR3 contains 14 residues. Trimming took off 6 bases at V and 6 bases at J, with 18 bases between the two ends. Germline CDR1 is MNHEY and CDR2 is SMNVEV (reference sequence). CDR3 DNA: TGTGCCAGCAGGACAAACCAAGGGGCAGGCGAGCAGTACTTC. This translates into CASRTNQGAGEQYF.

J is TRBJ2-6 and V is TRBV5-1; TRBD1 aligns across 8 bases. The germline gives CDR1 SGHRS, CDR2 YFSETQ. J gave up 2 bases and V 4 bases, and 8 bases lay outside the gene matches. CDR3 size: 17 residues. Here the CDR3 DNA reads TGCGCCAGCAGCCAGGACAGGGTTACGGCTGGGGCCAACGTCCTGACTTTC. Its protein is CASSQDRVTAGANVLTF.

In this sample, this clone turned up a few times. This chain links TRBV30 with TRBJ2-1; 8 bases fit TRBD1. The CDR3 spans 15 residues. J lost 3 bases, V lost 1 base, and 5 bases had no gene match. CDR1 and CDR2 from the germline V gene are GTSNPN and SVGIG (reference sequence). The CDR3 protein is CAWSGTGTFYNEQFF. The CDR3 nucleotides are TGTGCCTGGAGTGGGACAGGGACGTTCTACAATGAGCAGTTCTTC. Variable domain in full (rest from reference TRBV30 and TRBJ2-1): SQTIHQWPATLVQPVGSPLSLECTVEGTSNPNLYWYRQAAGRGLQLLFYSVGIGQISSEVPQNLSASRPQDRQFILSSKKLLLSDSGFYLCAWSGTGTFYNEQFFGPGTRLTVL.

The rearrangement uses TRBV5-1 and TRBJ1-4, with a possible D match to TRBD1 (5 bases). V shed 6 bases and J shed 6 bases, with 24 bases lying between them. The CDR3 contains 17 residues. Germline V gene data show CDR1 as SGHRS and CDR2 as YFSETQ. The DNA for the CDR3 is TGCGCCAGCAAACCGAATTATGCATGGGGGGACGATGAAAAACTGTTTTTT. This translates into CASKPNYAWGDDEKLFF. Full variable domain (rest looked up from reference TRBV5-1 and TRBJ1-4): KAGVTQTPRYLIKTRGQQVTLSCSPISGHRSVSWYQQTPGQGLQFLFEYFSETQRNKGNFPGRFSGRQFSNSRSEMNVSTLELGDSALYLCASKPNYAWGDDEKLFFGSGTQLSVL.

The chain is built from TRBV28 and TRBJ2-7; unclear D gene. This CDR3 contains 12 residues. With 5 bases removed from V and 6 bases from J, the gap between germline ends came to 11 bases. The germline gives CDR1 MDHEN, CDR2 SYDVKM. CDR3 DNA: TGTGCCAGCAGTCAAAACTACGGCGAGCAGTACTTC. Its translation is CASSQNYGEQYF.

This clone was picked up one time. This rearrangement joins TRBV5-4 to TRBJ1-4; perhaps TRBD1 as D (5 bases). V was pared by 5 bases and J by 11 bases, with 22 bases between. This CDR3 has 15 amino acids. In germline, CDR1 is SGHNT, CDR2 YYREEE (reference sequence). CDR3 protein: CASRPGPGGDQKLFF. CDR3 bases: TGTGCCAGCAGACCCGGACCCGGAGGGGATCAGAAACTGTTTTTT.

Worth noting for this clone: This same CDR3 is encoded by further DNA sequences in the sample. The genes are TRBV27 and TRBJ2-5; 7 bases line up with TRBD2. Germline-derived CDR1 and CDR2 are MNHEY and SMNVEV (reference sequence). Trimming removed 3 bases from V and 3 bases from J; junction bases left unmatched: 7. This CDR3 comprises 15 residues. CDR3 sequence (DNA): TGTGCCAGCAGTTTGGCCTGGGAGGGGAAAGAGACCCAGTACTTC. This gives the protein CASSLAWEGKETQYF.

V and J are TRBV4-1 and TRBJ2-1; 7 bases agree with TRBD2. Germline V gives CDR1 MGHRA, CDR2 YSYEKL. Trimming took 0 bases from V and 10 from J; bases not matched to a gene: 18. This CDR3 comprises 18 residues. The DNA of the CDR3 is TGCGCCAGCAGCCAAGAAGGGGTGGGAGGGGCTGGTTCGGGAGAGCAGTTCTTC. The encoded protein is CASSQEGVGGAGSGEQFF.

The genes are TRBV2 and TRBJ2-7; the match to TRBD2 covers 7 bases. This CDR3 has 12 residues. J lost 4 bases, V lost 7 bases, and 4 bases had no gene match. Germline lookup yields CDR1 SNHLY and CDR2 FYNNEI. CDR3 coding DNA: TGTGCCAGCACCCCTAGCGGTTACGAGCAGTACTTC. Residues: CASTPSGYEQYF.

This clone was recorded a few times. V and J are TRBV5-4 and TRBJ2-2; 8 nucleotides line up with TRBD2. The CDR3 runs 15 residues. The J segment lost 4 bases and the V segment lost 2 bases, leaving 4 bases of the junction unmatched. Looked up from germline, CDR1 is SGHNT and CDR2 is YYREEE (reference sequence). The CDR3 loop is CASSFPGGPTGELFF. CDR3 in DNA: TGTGCCAGCAGCTTCCCGGGAGGGCCCACCGGGGAGCTGTTTTTT.

DNA for the CDR3: TGTGCCAGCAGCCAAGAATTAGCGGGAGGGGATACGCAGTATTTT. Its translation: CASSQELAGGDTQYF. The rearrangement joins TRBV4-2 to TRBJ2-3; 11 bases align to TRBD2. CDR1 LGHNA and CDR2 YNFKEQ come from the germline V gene. V trimming: 0 bases; J trimming: 6 bases; junction bases outside the gene matches: 2. This CDR3 has 15 residues.